The clone carrying this TCR beta chain was found many times. Its antigen remains unknown. These data come from a study of T cells in Graves' hyperthyroidism and ophthalmopathy. Amplification of TCR beta CDR3 regions was performed using RNA transcripts as template. HTBI primers drove first-round RT-PCR of the TCR CDR3. One entry per CDR3 protein results from TCRdb running MiXCR on the multiplex PCR reads. In the table there are fewer than 650,000 distinct CDR3 sequences, 14% of which are singletons. Study results and limitations: A model built on 13 V-J features separated ophthalmopathy from stable hyperthyroidism.

The junction had 6 bases not matched to a gene; V was cut back by 5 bases and J by 3 bases. This CDR3 has 15 amino acids. The gene calls are TRBV12-3 or TRBV12-4 and TRBJ2-5, with 10 bases lining up with TRBD1. The TCR originated in a woman aged 40-49 years with Graves' hyperthyroidism. The specimen sequenced was blood. This CDR3 is CASSPQDRGKETQYF. DNA for the CDR3: TGTGCCAGCAGTCCCCAGGACAGGGGGAAAGAGACCCAGTACTTC.